The entry that follows covers one TCR beta chain sequence. Its specificity is unknown. Authors of the study amplified TCR beta CDR3 regions from RNA transcripts. The study used the HTBI primer set for a first-round RT-PCR of the TCR CDR3. One entry per CDR3 protein, called by TCRdb with MiXCR from the multiplex PCR reads. The profile shows roughly 500,000 distinct CDR3 sequences, approximately 15% of them singletons. The CDR3 runs to 15 residues. Between the trimmed V and J ends, which lost 3 bases and 4 bases, there was a span of 12 bases. Germline V gene sequence: CDR1 SGHAT, CDR2 FQNNGV. First hyperthyroidism diagnosis is when the blood sample was obtained, before any ophthalmopathy symptoms. The sample is drawn from a study of T cells in Graves' hyperthyroidism and ophthalmopathy. General study points: Through a model of 13 V-J features, ophthalmopathy was separated from stable hyperthyroidism. Ophthalmopathy was identified by the model a median around 6.9 months ahead of onset.

The sequence was collected from a woman aged 30 to 39 with Graves' hyperthyroidism that later progressed to Graves' ophthalmopathy. Material: blood. This sequence joins TRBV11-2 and TRBJ2-2, with TRBD2 as a possible D gene (6 bases). CDR3 sequence: CASSLKAGLTGELFF. Here the CDR3 DNA reads TGTGCCAGCAGCTTGAAAGCGGGCCTCACCGGGGAGCTGTTTTTT.